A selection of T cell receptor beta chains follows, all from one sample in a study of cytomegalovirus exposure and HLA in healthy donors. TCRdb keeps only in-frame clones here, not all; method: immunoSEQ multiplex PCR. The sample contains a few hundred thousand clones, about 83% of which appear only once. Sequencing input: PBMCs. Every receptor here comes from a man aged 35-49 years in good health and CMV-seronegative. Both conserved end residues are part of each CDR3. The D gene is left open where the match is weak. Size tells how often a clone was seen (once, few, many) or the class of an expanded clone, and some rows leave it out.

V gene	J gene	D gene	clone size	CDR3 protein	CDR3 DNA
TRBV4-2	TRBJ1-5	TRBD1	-	CASSQQLQGAAGQPQHF	TGTGCCAGCAGCCAACAATTACAGGGGGCCGCGGGACAGCCCCAGCATTTT
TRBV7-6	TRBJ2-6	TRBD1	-	CASSLAISGQGAVSVLTF	TGTGCCAGCAGCTTAGCAATCTCGGGACAGGGGGCTGTATCCGTCCTGACTTTC
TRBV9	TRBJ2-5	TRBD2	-	CASSASGGLETQYF	TGTGCCAGCAGCGCTAGCGGAGGGCTAGAGACCCAGTACTTC
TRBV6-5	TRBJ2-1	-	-	CASSGPQGNEQFF	TGTGCCAGCAGTGGACCTCAGGGAAACGAGCAGTTCTTC
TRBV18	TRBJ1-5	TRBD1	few	CASSYSGTGHSNQPQHF	TGTGCCAGCTCGTATTCCGGGACAGGTCATAGCAATCAGCCCCAGCATTTT
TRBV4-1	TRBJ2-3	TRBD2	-	CASSQVLAGADTDTQYF	TGCGCCAGCAGCCAAGTTCTAGCGGGGGCCGACACAGATACGCAGTATTTT
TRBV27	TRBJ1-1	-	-	CASSLWAGGTEAFF	TGTGCCAGCAGTTTATGGGCAGGAGGAACTGAAGCTTTCTTT
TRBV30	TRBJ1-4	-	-	CAWSVKGLGNEKLFF	TGTGCCTGGAGTGTAAAGGGACTGGGTAATGAAAAACTGTTTTTT
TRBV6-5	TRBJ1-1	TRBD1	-	CASSYSGTGPEAFF	TGTGCCAGCAGTTACTCGGGGACAGGGCCTGAAGCTTTCTTT
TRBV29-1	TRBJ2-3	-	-	CSVEDPPQTSGDTQYF	TGCAGCGTTGAAGATCCTCCCCAAACTAGTGGAGATACGCAGTATTTT
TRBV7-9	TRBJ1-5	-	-	CASSVNRDNQPQHF	TGTGCCAGCAGCGTTAACAGGGACAATCAGCCCCAGCATTTT
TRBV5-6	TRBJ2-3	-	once	CASSRRGTDTQYF	TGTGCCAGCAGCCGCAGGGGCACAGATACGCAGTATTTT
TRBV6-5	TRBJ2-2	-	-	CASSPGGTRELFF	TGTGCCAGCAGCCCTGGAGGTACCCGGGAGCTGTTTTTT
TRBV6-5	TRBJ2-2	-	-	CASRLASTGELFF	TGTGCCAGCAGGCTAGCCTCCACCGGGGAGCTGTTTTTT
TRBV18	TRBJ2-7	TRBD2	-	CASSPPVPSGGYEQYF	TGTGCCAGCTCACCACCGGTTCCTAGCGGGGGCTACGAGCAGTACTTC
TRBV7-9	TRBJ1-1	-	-	CASSLQSTEAFF	TGTGCCAGCAGCCTACAGAGCACTGAAGCTTTCTTT
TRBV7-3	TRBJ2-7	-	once	CASSLQAGLIYEQYF	TGTGCCAGCAGCTTACAGGCAGGGTTGATCTACGAGCAGTACTTC
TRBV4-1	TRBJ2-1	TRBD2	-	CASSPPGLAHNEQFF	TGCGCCAGCAGCCCACCGGGACTAGCGCACAATGAGCAGTTCTTC
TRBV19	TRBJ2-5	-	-	CASADRPQETQYF	TGTGCCAGTGCAGACAGGCCACAAGAGACCCAGTACTTC
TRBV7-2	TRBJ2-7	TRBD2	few	CASSLWRGKYEQYF	TGTGCCAGCAGCTTATGGCGGGGGAAATACGAGCAGTACTTC
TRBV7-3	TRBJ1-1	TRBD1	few	CASSPRTGGYTEAFF	TGTGCCAGCAGCCCCCGGACAGGGGGCTACACTGAAGCTTTCTTT
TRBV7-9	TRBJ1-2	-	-	CASSSRGTSKHGYTF	TGTGCCAGCAGCTCCCGAGGGACATCCAAACATGGCTACACCTTC
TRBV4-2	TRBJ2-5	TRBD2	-	CASSQPGLVGETQYF	TGTGCCAGCAGCCAACCTGGACTAGTGGGAGAGACCCAGTACTTC
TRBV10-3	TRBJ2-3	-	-	CAATTGDTQYF	TGTGCCGCCACCACGGGAGATACGCAGTATTTT
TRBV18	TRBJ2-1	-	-	CASSRSTRSNEQFF	TGTGCCAGCTCACGGTCGACTAGATCCAATGAGCAGTTCTTC
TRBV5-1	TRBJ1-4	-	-	CASSLASNEKLFF	TGCGCCAGCAGCTTGGCGTCTAATGAAAAACTGTTTTTT